Listed here are 11 T cell receptor beta chains from one sample, sequenced in a study of cytomegalovirus exposure and HLA in healthy donors. PCR was performed using 60 Vbeta and 13 Jbeta primers. Method: immunoSEQ multiplex PCR; TCRdb's copy keeps in-frame clones and lacks some. Here the sample spans 150,000 to 250,000 clones, around 76% being singletons. Sequencing was done on a sample of PBMCs. Receptor source: a man aged 25-40 years in good health and CMV-seronegative.

The chain joins TRBV7-9 to TRBJ2-5; D possibly corresponds to TRBD2 (5 bases). Germline CDR1 and CDR2: SEHNR and FQNEAQ (reference sequence). V shed 6 bases and J shed 3 bases, with 8 bases lying between them. The CDR3 is made up of 12 amino acids. In DNA, the CDR3 is TGTGCCAGCAGGTGGGAGAAAGAGACCCAGTACTTC. It yields the protein CASRWEKETQYF.

The CDR3 nucleotides read TGTGCCAGCAGTGTCCGTAGCGGGAGTACAGATACGCAGTATTTT. It translates to CASSVRSGSTDTQYF. The chain links TRBV28 to TRBJ2-3, with 9 bases aligning to TRBD2. The CDR3 totals 15 residues. Unmatched junction bases numbered 6, after V lost 5 bases and J lost 3 bases. The germline gives CDR1 MDHEN, CDR2 SYDVKM.

V and J are TRBV6-5 and TRBJ2-2; D remains unclear. CDR3 length: 12 residues. Germline-derived CDR1 and CDR2 are MNHEY and SVGAGI. The V and J ends lost 6 bases and 6 bases respectively, with 8 bases between them. The CDR3 spells CASRWHPGELFF. The CDR3 bases are TGTGCCAGCAGGTGGCACCCCGGGGAGCTGTTTTTT.

The gene calls are TRBV11-1 and TRBJ2-1; tentatively, D is TRBD2 (6 bases). CDR3 length: 18 residues. Trimming took 0 bases from V and 5 from J, leaving 20 bases between them. CDR1 and CDR2 (germline): SGHAT, FQDESV (reference sequence). CDR3 nucleotide sequence: TGTGCCAGCAGCTTAGCTATTCGGTTGCGGGACGGTGACAATGAGCAGTTCTTC. It encodes CASSLAIRLRDGDNEQFF.

This clone showed up just a few times. The chain has TRBV9 and TRBJ2-1, with D maybe TRBD2 (5 bases). The CDR3 has 15 residues. Germline assignment: CDR1 SGDLS and CDR2 YYNGEE. Trimming cost V 2 bases and J 0 bases, with 9 bases left between them. The CDR3 DNA reads TGTGCCAGCAGCGTGGGAAGCGGCTCCTACAATGAGCAGTTCTTC. Amino acids: CASSVGSGSYNEQFF.

The rearrangement joins TRBV4-1 to TRBJ2-7; D perhaps matches TRBD1 (5 bases). Trimming removed 6 bases at V and 5 bases at J, with 17 bases between. CDR3 length: 14 residues. Germline-derived CDR1 and CDR2 are MGHRA and YSYEKL. The CDR3 DNA follows: TGCGCCAGCAGTCGAACCGCAGGGTTTGACGAGCAGTACTTC. Translating it yields CASSRTAGFDEQYF.

The CDR3 is CASSPGQGAYNEQFF. The CDR3 DNA sequence: TGTGCCAGCAGCCCTGGACAGGGGGCTTACAATGAGCAGTTCTTC. The rearrangement joins TRBV9 to TRBJ2-1; 11 bases fit TRBD1. The trim removed 4 bases at V and 4 bases at J, leaving 4 bases unmatched. Germline lookup yields CDR1 SGDLS and CDR2 YYNGEE. This CDR3 has 15 amino acids.

V gene TRBV9 combines with J gene TRBJ1-5, with a tentative D call TRBD1 (5 bases). Trimming removed 0 bases at V and 4 bases at J, with 11 bases between. CDR1 is SGDLS, CDR2 YYNGEE, per germline. This CDR3 is 15 amino acids long. The CDR3 DNA sequence: TGTGCCAGCAGCGTAGACCCGGGGGGTAATCAGCCCCAGCATTTT. This codes for CASSVDPGGNQPQHF.

The V gene is TRBV7-3, the J gene TRBJ2-7, with 8 bases lining up with TRBD1. The ends lost 5 bases at V and 5 bases at J; junction bases unmatched: 11. CDR1 and CDR2 from the germline V gene are SGHTA and FQGTGA. The CDR3 length is 15 residues. The CDR3 reads CASSLLRQGRHEQYF. The CDR3 DNA reads as TGTGCCAGCAGCCTTCTCCGACAGGGGCGCCACGAGCAGTACTTC.

This clone was counted only a few times. This chain uses TRBV4-2 with TRBJ2-7; 7 nucleotides line up with TRBD2. Losses at the gene ends were 2 bases for V and 4 bases for J; bases not matched to a gene: 11. This CDR3 has 16 amino acids. CDR1 and CDR2 from the germline V gene are LGHNA and YNFKEQ. CDR3 sequence (DNA): TGTGCCAGCAGCCAAAACATTCTAGCGGACCTTTACGAGCAGTACTTC. This encodes CASSQNILADLYEQYF.

The chain carries TRBV27 and TRBJ2-7, with 7 bases that match TRBD2. Germline V gene sequence: CDR1 MNHEY, CDR2 SMNVEV (reference sequence). Germline trimming cut 0 bases from V and 3 bases from J; bases unmatched to any gene: 2. The CDR3 covers 14 residues. The CDR3 loop reads CASSLSPSGYEQYF. In DNA form, the CDR3 reads TGTGCCAGCAGTTTATCGCCTAGCGGCTACGAGCAGTACTTC.